This TCR beta chain emerged from a study of beta chain features in type 1 diabetes. The sequenced template was cDNA made from the entire isolated RNA. Data came from immunoSEQ multiplex PCR; TCRdb stores just in-frame clones and leaves some out. The sample contains about 470,000 clones, approximately 28% of which appear only once. V gave up 4 bases and J gave up 3 bases; unmatched junction bases: 3. This CDR3 has 13 amino acids. The germline gives CDR1 SGHTA, CDR2 FQGNSA. Sequenced input: naive CD4+ T cells from blood. This TCR was recovered from a young man in good health. The genes are TRBV7-2 and TRBJ2-7; 7 bases match TRBD1. CDR3 bases: TGTGCCAGCAGCTGGGACAGAGTCTACGAGCAGTACTTC. It codes for CASSWDRVYEQYF.